The clone carrying this T cell receptor (beta chain) was seen just once. The PCR ran on 60 Vbeta and 13 Jbeta primers. Profiled with immunoSEQ multiplex PCR; TCRdb holds only in-frame clones, not every one. The data hold fewer than 150,000 clones, with 70% to 75% observed a single time. V was trimmed by 2 bases and J by 4 bases, leaving 15 bases between them. The CDR3 is 15 amino acids. Germline assignment: CDR1 LNHDA and CDR2 SQIVND (reference sequence). These data come from a study of cytomegalovirus exposure and HLA in healthy donors. The chain links TRBV19 to TRBJ2-7, with a possible D match to TRBD1 (6 bases). The sequence was obtained from a young man in good health and CMV-seronegative. Source material: PBMCs. The CDR3: CASSIQGTNIYEQYF. CDR3 sequence (DNA): TGTGCCAGTAGTATACAGGGGACGAACATTTACGAGCAGTACTTC.